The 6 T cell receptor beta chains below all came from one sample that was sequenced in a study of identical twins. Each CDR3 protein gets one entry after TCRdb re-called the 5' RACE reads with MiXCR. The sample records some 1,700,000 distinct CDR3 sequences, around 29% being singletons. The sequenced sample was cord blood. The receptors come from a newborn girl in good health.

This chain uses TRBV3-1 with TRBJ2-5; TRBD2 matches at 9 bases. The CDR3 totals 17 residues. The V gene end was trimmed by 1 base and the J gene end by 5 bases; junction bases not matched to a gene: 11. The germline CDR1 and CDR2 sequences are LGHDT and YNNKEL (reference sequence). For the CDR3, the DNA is TGTGCCAGCAGCCAAGCAAGCGGGGGGAGTTATATGGAGACCCAGTACTTC. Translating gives CASSQASGGSYMETQYF.

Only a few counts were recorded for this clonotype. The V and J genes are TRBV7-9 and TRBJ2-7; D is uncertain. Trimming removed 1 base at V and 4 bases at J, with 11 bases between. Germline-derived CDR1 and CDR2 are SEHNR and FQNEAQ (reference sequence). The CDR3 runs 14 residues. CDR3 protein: CASSLDKRPYEQYF. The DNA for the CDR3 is TGTGCCAGCAGCTTAGACAAGAGACCATACGAGCAGTACTTC.

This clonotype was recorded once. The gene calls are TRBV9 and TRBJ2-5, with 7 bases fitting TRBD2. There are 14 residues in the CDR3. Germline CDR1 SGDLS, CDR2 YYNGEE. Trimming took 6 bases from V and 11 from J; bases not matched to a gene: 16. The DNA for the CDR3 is TGTGCCAGCAACCGGGACTACTCATACAATGAGCAGTACTTC. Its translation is CASNRDYSYNEQYF. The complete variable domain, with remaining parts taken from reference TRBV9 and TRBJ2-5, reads DSGVTQTPKHLITATGQRVTLRCSPRSGDLSVYWYQQSLDQGLQFLIQYYNGEERAKGNILERFSAQQFPDLHSELNLSSLELGDSALYFCASNRDYSYNEQYFGPGTRLLVL.

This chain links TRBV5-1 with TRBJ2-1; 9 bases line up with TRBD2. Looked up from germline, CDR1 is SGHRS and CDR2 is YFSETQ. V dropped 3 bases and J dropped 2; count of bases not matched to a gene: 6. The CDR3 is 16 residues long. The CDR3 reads CASSYYRGGAYNEQFF. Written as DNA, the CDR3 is TGCGCCAGCAGCTATTACCGCGGGGGGGCCTACAATGAGCAGTTCTTC. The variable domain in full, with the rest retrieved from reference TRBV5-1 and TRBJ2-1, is KAGVTQTPRYLIKTRGQQVTLSCSPISGHRSVSWYQQTPGQGLQFLFEYFSETQRNKGNFPGRFSGRQFSNSRSEMNVSTLELGDSALYLCASSYYRGGAYNEQFFGPGTRLTVL.

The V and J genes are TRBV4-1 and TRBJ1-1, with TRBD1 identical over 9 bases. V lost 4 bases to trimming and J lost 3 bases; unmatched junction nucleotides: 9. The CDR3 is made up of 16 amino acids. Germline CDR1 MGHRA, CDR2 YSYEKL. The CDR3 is CASSLRTGASYTEAFF. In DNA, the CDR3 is TGCGCCAGCAGCCTACGGACAGGGGCTTCTTACACTGAAGCTTTCTTT.

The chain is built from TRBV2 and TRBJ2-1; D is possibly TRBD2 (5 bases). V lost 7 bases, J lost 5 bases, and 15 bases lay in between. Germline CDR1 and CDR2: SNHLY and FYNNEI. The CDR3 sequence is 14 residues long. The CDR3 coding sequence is TGTGCCAGCACGTTTCCACTAGGTCACAATGAGCAGTTCTTC. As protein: CASTFPLGHNEQFF. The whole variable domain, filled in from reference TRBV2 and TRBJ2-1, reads EPEVTQTPSHQVTQMGQEVILRCVPISNHLYFYWYRQILGQKVEFLVSFYNNEISEKSEIFDDQFSVERPDGSNFTLKIRSTKLEDSAMYFCASTFPLGHNEQFFGPGTRLTVL.